This is a list of T cell receptor beta chains from one sample in a study of cytomegalovirus exposure and HLA in healthy donors. Clones were sequenced by immunoSEQ multiplex PCR, and TCRdb holds only the in-frame ones, with some missing. The sample records 79,000 or so clones, under 85% being singletons. Input material: PBMCs. The receptors shown here come from a woman aged 40 to 50 in good health and CMV-seropositive. The CDR3 runs from the conserved cysteine through the conserved F or W. D genes are given only for firm matches. Only part of the rows carry a size: once, few, many, or a class if the clone is expanded.

CDR3,DNA,J,V,D,size
CASSLAAGRAYEQYF,TGTGCCAGCAGCTTGGCAGCCGGGAGGGCCTACGAGCAGTACTTC,TRBJ2-7,TRBV5-6,TRBD2,-
CASSEKGGGPYEQYF,TGTGCCAGCAGTGAAAAAGGGGGAGGGCCCTACGAGCAGTACTTC,TRBJ2-7,TRBV6-1,-,-
CASSLSGTENQPQHF,TGTGCCAGCAGTCTATCCGGGACAGAAAATCAGCCCCAGCATTTT,TRBJ1-5,TRBV2,TRBD1,-
CSVEKEGTGEISYNEQFF,TGCAGCGTTGAGAAGGAGGGGACAGGGGAGATCTCCTACAATGAGCAGTTCTTC,TRBJ2-1,TRBV29-1,TRBD1,-
CASSIGTANTEAFF,TGTGCCAGTAGTATAGGGACAGCGAACACTGAAGCTTTCTTT,TRBJ1-1,TRBV19,-,-
CASSEQEYNEQFF,TGTGCCAGCAGCGAACAGGAATACAATGAGCAGTTCTTC,TRBJ2-1,TRBV7-3,-,-
CAWSPRETQYF,TGTGCCTGGAGTCCTAGAGAGACCCAGTACTTC,TRBJ2-5,TRBV30,-,-
CSVAGDPASPQHF,TGCAGCGTAGCAGGGGATCCGGCTTCTCCCCAGCATTTT,TRBJ1-5,TRBV29-1,-,-
CASSLALGPDRTDTQYF,TGCGCCAGCAGCTTGGCTTTGGGGCCCGATCGCACAGATACGCAGTATTTT,TRBJ2-3,TRBV5-1,-,-
CASSPGQGTGNTIYF,TGCGCCAGCAGCCCGGGACAGGGCACTGGAAACACCATATATTTT,TRBJ1-3,TRBV5-1,TRBD1,-
CASSYPQGIGYEQYF,TGTGCCAGCAGTTACCCCCAGGGGATAGGGTACGAGCAGTACTTC,TRBJ2-7,TRBV28,-,-
CASRSEGRVPGELFF,TGTGCCAGCAGGTCCGAGGGTAGGGTCCCCGGGGAGCTGTTTTTT,TRBJ2-2,TRBV7-8,-,-
CASSQGAGLIYNEQFF,TGTGCCAGCTCACAAGGAGCGGGTCTCATCTACAATGAGCAGTTCTTC,TRBJ2-1,TRBV18,-,-
CASSLFYNEQFF,TGCGCCAGCAGCCTGTTTTACAATGAGCAGTTCTTC,TRBJ2-1,TRBV5-1,-,-
CASRGPGTGGRNEKLFF,TGTGCCAGCAGGGGTCCCGGGACAGGGGGCCGGAATGAAAAACTGTTTTTT,TRBJ1-4,TRBV2,TRBD1,once
CASSPHGQGANEQYF,TGCGCCAGCAGCCCCCACGGACAGGGGGCGAACGAGCAGTACTTC,TRBJ2-7,TRBV4-1,TRBD1,few
CASRIMGGEQYF,TGTGCCAGCAGAATTATGGGAGGCGAGCAGTACTTC,TRBJ2-7,TRBV27,-,-
CASSREEMNTEAFF,TGCGCCAGCAGTCGAGAAGAAATGAACACTGAAGCTTTCTTT,TRBJ1-1,TRBV10-2,-,-
CASSPQFTSGYTF,TGTGCCAGCAGCCCCCAGTTTACTAGCGGCTACACCTTC,TRBJ1-2,TRBV6-5,-,-
CASSLLLASRIDEQFF,TGTGCCAGCAGTTTACTTCTCGCGTCACGCATCGATGAGCAGTTCTTC,TRBJ2-1,TRBV27,-,-
CASSFDSDGYTF,TGTGCCAGCAGCTTCGACAGCGACGGCTACACCTTC,TRBJ1-2,TRBV7-9,-,-
CASSTRKQAPPETQYF,TGCGCCAGCAGCACGCGAAAACAGGCCCCTCCAGAGACCCAGTACTTC,TRBJ2-5,TRBV5-1,-,-